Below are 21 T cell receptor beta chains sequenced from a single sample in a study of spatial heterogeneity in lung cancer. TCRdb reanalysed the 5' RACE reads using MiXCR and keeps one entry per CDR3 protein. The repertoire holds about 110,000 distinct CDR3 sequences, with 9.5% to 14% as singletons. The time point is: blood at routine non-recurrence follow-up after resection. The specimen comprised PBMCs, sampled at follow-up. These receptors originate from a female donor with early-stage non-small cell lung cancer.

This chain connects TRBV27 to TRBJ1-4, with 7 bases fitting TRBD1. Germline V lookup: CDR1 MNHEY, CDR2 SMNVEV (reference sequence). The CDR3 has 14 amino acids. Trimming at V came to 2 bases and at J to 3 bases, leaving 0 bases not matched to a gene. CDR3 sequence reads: CASSLTGANEKLFF. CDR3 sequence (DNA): TGTGCCAGCAGTTTAACAGGGGCTAATGAAAAACTGTTTTTT.

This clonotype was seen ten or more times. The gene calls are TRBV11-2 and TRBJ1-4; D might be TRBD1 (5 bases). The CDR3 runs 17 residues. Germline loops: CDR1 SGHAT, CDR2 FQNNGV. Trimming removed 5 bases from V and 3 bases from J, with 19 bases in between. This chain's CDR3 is CASSGGIGAPANEKLFF. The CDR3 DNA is TGTGCCAGCAGCGGCGGTATCGGGGCGCCGGCTAATGAAAAACTGTTTTTT. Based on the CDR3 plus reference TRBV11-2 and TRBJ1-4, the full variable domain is EAGVAQSPRYKIIEKRQSVAFWCNPISGHATLYWYQQILGQGPKLLIQFQNNGVVDDSQLPKDRFSAERLKGVDSTLKIQPAKLEDSAVYLCASSGGIGAPANEKLFFGSGTQLSVL.

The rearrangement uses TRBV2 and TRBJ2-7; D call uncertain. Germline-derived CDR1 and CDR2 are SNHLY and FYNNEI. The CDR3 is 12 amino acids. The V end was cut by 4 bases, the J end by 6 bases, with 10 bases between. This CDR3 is CASSGAASEQYF. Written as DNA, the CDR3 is TGTGCCAGCAGTGGGGCAGCTAGCGAGCAGTACTTC.

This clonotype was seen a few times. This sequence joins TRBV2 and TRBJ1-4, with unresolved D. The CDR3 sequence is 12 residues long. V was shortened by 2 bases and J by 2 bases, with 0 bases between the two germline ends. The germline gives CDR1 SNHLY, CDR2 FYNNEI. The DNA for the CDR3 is TGTGCCAGCAGTGAAACTAATGAAAAACTGTTTTTT. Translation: CASSETNEKLFF.

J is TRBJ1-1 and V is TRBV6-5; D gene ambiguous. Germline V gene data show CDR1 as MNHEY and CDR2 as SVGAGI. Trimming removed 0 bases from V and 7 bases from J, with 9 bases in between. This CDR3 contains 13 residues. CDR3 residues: CASSYSYGSEAFF. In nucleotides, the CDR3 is TGTGCCAGCAGTTACTCGTATGGGAGTGAAGCTTTCTTT.

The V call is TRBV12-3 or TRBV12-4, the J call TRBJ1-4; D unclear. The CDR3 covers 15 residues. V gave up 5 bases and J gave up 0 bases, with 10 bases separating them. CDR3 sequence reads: CASSNQLATNEKLFF. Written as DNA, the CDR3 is TGTGCCAGCAGTAACCAACTGGCAACTAATGAAAAACTGTTTTTT.

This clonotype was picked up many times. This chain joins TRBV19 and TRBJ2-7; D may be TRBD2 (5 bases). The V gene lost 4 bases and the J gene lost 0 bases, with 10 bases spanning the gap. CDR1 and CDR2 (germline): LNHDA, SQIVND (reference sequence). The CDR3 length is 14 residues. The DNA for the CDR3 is TGTGCCAGTAGTAAGAGGGTACGCTCCTACGAGCAGTACTTC. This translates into CASSKRVRSYEQYF.

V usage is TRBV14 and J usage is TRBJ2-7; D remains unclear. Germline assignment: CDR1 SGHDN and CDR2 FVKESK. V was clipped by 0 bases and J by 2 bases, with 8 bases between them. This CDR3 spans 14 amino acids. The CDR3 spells CASSQDHITYEQYF. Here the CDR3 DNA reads TGTGCCAGCAGCCAAGATCACATAACCTACGAGCAGTACTTC.

CDR3 bases: TGCGCCAGCAGCTTCGTAGCGGGAGGGAACAATGAGCAGTTCTTC. It encodes CASSFVAGGNNEQFF. The chain has TRBV5-1 and TRBJ2-1; 11 bases map to TRBD2. With 2 bases clipped from V and 5 bases from J, the junction kept 3 bases outside the gene matches. Germline CDR1 and CDR2: SGHRS and YFSETQ. This CDR3 contains 15 residues.

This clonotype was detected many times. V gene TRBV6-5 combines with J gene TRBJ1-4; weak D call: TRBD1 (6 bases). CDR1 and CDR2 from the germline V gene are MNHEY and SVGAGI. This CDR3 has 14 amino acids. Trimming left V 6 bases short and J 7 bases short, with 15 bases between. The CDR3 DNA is TGTGCCAGCAGGAGGGGGAATCGAGTTGAAAAACTGTTTTTT. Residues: CASRRGNRVEKLFF.

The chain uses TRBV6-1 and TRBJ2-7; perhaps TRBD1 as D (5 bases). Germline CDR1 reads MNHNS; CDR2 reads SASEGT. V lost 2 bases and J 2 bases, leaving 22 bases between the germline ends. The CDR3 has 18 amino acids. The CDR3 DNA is TGTGCCAGCAGTGAAAGGGGATCCCTCACCCGGCGCCCCTACGAGCAGTACTTC. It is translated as CASSERGSLTRRPYEQYF.

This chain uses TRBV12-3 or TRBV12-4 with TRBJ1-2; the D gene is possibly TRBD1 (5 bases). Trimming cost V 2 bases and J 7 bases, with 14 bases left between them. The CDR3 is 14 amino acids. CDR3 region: CASSLSGTSLGYTF. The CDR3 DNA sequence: TGTGCCAGCAGTTTATCCGGGACCTCCCTTGGCTACACCTTC.

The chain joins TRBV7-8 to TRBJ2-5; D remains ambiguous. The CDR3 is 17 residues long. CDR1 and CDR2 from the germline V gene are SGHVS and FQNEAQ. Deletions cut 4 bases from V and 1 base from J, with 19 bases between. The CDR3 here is CASSYSTSVISQETQYF. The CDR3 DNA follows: TGTGCCAGCAGCTACTCCACTTCCGTTATATCCCAAGAGACCCAGTACTTC. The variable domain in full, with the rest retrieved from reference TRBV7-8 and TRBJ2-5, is GAGVSQSPRYKVAKRGQDVALRCDPISGHVSLFWYQQALGQGPEFLTYFQNEAQLDKSGLPSDRFFAERPEGSVSTLKIQRTQQEDSAVYLCASSYSTSVISQETQYFGPGTRLLVL.

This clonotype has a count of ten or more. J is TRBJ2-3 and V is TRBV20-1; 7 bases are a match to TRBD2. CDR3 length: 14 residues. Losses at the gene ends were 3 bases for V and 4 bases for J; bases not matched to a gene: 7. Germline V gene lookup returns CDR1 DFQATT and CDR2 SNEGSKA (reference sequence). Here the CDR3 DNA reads TGCAGTGCTAGGAGCGGGACTACATCAGATACGCAGTATTTT. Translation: CSARSGTTSDTQYF.

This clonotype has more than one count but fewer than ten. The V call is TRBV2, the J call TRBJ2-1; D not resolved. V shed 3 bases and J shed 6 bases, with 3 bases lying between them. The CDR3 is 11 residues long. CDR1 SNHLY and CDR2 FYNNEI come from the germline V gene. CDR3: CASSDFNEQFF. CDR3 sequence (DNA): TGTGCCAGCAGTGATTTCAATGAGCAGTTCTTC.

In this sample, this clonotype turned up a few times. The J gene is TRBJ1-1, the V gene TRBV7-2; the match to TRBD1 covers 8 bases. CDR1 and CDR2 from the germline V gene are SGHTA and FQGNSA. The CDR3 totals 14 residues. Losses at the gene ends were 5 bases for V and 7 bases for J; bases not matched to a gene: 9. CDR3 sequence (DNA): TGTGCCAGCAGCCGGGACAGGCGATCTTTTGAAGCTTTCTTT. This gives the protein CASSRDRRSFEAFF.

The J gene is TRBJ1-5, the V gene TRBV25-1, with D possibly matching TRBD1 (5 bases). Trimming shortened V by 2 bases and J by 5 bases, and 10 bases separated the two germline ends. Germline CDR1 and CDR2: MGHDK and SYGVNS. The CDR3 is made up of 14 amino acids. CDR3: CASSENPGHQPQHF. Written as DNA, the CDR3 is TGTGCCAGCAGTGAAAACCCAGGGCATCAGCCCCAGCATTTT.

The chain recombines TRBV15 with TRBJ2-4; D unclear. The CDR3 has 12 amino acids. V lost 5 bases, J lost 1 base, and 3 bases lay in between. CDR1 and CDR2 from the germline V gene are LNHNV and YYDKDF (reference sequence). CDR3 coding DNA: TGTGCCACCAGCGGGGCCAAAAACATTCAGTACTTC. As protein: CATSGAKNIQYF.

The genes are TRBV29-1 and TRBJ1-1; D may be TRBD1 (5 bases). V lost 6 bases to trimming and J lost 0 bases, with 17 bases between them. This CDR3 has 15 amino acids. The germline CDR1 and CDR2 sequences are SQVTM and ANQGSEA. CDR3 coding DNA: TGCAGCGTACCCCTTGGCGGGGCATTGAACACTGAAGCTTTCTTT. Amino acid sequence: CSVPLGGALNTEAFF.

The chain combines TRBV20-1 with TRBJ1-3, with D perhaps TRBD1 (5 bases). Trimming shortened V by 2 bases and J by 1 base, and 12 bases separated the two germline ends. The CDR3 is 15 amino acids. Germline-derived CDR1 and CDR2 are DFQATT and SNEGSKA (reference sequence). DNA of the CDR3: TGCAGTGCTAGAATCCAGGGTCGATCTGGAAACACCATATATTTT. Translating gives CSARIQGRSGNTIYF.

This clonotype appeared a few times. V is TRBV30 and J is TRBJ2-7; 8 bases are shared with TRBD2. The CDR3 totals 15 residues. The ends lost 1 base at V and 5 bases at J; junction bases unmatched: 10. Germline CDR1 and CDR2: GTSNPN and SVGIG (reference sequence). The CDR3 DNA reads TGTGCCTGGAGTGGAAAGGGAGCGGGAGCGAACGAGCAGTACTTC. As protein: CAWSGKGAGANEQYF.